What follows are 5 T cell receptor beta chains derived from one specimen sequenced in a study of shared clonotypes between healthy human individuals. Assay: immunoSEQ multiplex PCR; the TCRdb copy retains only in-frame clones and omits some. The sample records 2 million to 2.5 million clones, roughly 90% being singletons. Sequenced input: naive CD4+ T cells from PBMCs. Noted subset: CD45RA+ positively selected. All receptors come from a man younger than 30 in good health. Some clones in this sample may be carry-over from other donors' samples.

CDR3: CASSPPGVPYEQYF. CDR3 DNA sequence: TGTGCCAGCAGTCCACCGGGGGTCCCCTACGAGCAGTACTTC. The rearrangement uses TRBV7-2 and TRBJ2-7; TRBD2 might be the D (6 bases). This CDR3 has 14 residues. Germline CDR1 is SGHTA and CDR2 is FQGNSA. V lost 6 bases, J lost 2 bases, and 14 bases lay in between.

V usage is TRBV19 and J usage is TRBJ1-2; D not resolved. From germline, CDR1 is LNHDA and CDR2 SQIVND (reference sequence). The CDR3 is 13 residues long. Trimming cost V 5 bases and J 8 bases, with 15 bases left between them. The CDR3 spells CASSGGRREGYTF. CDR3 in DNA: TGTGCCAGTAGTGGAGGCAGGAGGGAAGGCTACACCTTC.

The rearrangement links TRBV30 to TRBJ2-1; D could derive from TRBD1 or TRBD2 (5 bases each). V dropped 8 bases and J dropped 6 bases, with 11 bases sitting between them. The CDR3 extends over 11 amino acids. Looked up from germline, CDR1 is GTSNPN and CDR2 is SVGIG (reference sequence). The DNA of the CDR3 is TGTGCCGTGAGTGGGGGCAATGAGCAGTTCTTC. It yields the protein CAVSGGNEQFF. Looking up the rest from reference TRBV30 and TRBJ2-1 gives the full variable domain: SQTIHQWPATLVQPVGSPLSLECTVEGTSNPNLYWYRQAAGRGLQLLFYSVGIGQISSEVPQNLSASRPQDRQFILSSKKLLLSDSGFYLCAVSGGNEQFFGPGTRLTVL.

The chain joins TRBV27 to TRBJ1-1; a weak D match, TRBD1 (6 bases). This CDR3 has 20 amino acids. Germline loops: CDR1 MNHEY, CDR2 SMNVEV (reference sequence). V gave up 5 bases and J gave up 3 bases, with 31 bases separating them. CDR3 DNA sequence: TGTGCCAGCAGTCCACGGAGCCTCTATTTGGAGGGGGTCCGGGACACTGAAGCTTTCTTT. It yields the protein CASSPRSLYLEGVRDTEAFF.

The rearrangement links TRBV19 to TRBJ2-7; no clear D. CDR3 length equals 15 residues. V lost 0 bases, J lost 6 bases, and 15 bases lay in between. Per the germline V gene, CDR1 is LNHDA and CDR2 is SQIVND (reference sequence). The CDR3 loop reads CASSIDLDPVREQYF. CDR3 bases: TGTGCCAGTAGTATAGATCTGGACCCAGTGCGCGAGCAGTACTTC.